The 17 T cell receptor beta chains reported below all come from one sample, sequenced in a study of T cell responses to AZD1222 COVID-19 vaccine. Here immunoSEQ multiplex PCR was the method, and the copy in TCRdb shows in-frame clones only, minus some. Here the sample spans around 270,000 clones, almost 95% being singletons. The sequenced sample was peripheral blood, obtained 28 days after the second AZD1222 dose. The receptors come from an adult who received the AZD1222 COVID-19 vaccine.

CDR3 in amino acids: CASTGGPSYNEQFF. The CDR3 DNA follows: TGTGCCAGCACAGGGGGCCCCTCCTACAATGAGCAGTTCTTC. The chain is built from TRBV6-5 and TRBJ2-1, with 8 bases matching TRBD1. Germline values: CDR1 MNHEY, CDR2 SVGAGI. The ends lost 7 bases at V and 0 bases at J; junction bases unmatched: 2. The CDR3 has 14 amino acids.

The chain employs TRBV6-5 and TRBJ2-3; tentatively, D is TRBD1 (6 bases). Germline V gives CDR1 MNHEY, CDR2 SVGAGI. The ends were cut back, 9 bases at V and 5 bases at J, with 15 bases in the middle. This CDR3 has 13 amino acids. The DNA for the CDR3 is TGTGCCAGTGCCACAGGGTTCGGAGATACGCAGTATTTT. Translation gives CASATGFGDTQYF.

Notes on this clone: No DNA is shown, since the ends of the CDR3 on it are uncertain; the CDR3 is the one TCRdb lists. The chain combines TRBV21-1 with TRBJ2-1; the table's D call, TRBD1, has no DNA check behind it. TRBV21-1 is classified as a pseudogene. 16 amino acids form the CDR3, both terminal residues included. This CDR3 reads CASSFGTGISCHEQFF.

This sequence joins TRBV5-8 and TRBJ1-5; no definite D call. This CDR3 comprises 14 residues. Germline lookup yields CDR1 SGHTS and CDR2 YDEGEE. V was cut by 2 bases and J by 4 bases, with 10 bases left in between. The CDR3 loop reads CASSFESGNQPQHF. The CDR3, as DNA: TGTGCCAGCAGCTTCGAGTCGGGGAATCAGCCCCAGCATTTT.

Here the CDR3 DNA reads TGTGCCATCAGTGATAGTAGGCCGGCCTACGAGCAGTACTTC. Translating gives CAISDSRPAYEQYF. The V and J genes are TRBV10-3 and TRBJ2-7, with D uncertain. V was shortened by 3 bases and J by 2 bases, with 11 bases between the two germline ends. This CDR3 is 14 amino acids long. In germline, CDR1 is ENHRY, CDR2 SYGVKD.

The chain joins TRBV6-2 or TRBV6-3 to TRBJ2-7, with TRBD2 as a possible D gene (6 bases). From germline, CDR1 is MNHEY and CDR2 SVGEGT. V was shortened by 5 bases and J by 2 bases, with 13 bases between the two germline ends. This CDR3 is 14 amino acids long. CDR3 nucleotides: TGTGCCAGCAGTCCGGGACTTACCGCCTACGAGCAGTACTTC. As protein: CASSPGLTAYEQYF.

V and J are TRBV28 and TRBJ1-5; 7 bases line up with TRBD1. Germline CDR1 MDHEN, CDR2 SYDVKM. V dropped 6 bases and J dropped 0; count of bases not matched to a gene: 5. There are 15 residues in the CDR3. The CDR3 here is CASSLTGDSNQPQHF. CDR3 in DNA: TGTGCCAGCAGCCTAACAGGGGATAGCAATCAGCCCCAGCATTTT. Full variable domain (rest looked up from reference TRBV28 and TRBJ1-5): DVKVTQSSRYLVKRTGEKVFLECVQDMDHENMFWYRQDPGLGLRLIYFSYDVKMKEKGDIPEGYSVSREKKERFSLILESASTNQTSMYLCASSLTGDSNQPQHFGDGTRLSIL.

This clone was picked up many times. This rearrangement joins TRBV7-2 to TRBJ1-5; the D is unclear. CDR1 and CDR2 from the germline V gene are SGHTA and FQGNSA. V shed 1 base and J shed 4 bases, with 5 bases lying between them. This CDR3 contains 13 residues. CDR3 amino acids: CASSLGVNQPQHF. CDR3 nucleotides: TGTGCCAGCAGCTTAGGAGTAAATCAGCCCCAGCATTTT.

The chain uses TRBV16 and TRBJ2-5; unclear D gene. With 1 base removed from V and 2 bases from J, the gap between germline ends came to 8 bases. CDR1 and CDR2 from the germline V gene are KGHSY and FQNENV. CDR3 length equals 14 residues. CDR3 coding DNA: TGTGCCAGCAGCCAATTTAGGTCTCAAGAGACCCAGTACTTC. Protein sequence: CASSQFRSQETQYF.

The chain uses TRBV19 and TRBJ2-2; D gene uncertain. Per germline, CDR1 LNHDA and CDR2 SQIVND (reference sequence). The CDR3 has 14 amino acids. V lost 5 bases and J lost 5, with 12 bases in between. The CDR3 sequence: CASSYRARTGELFF. The CDR3 DNA is TGTGCCAGTAGTTACCGGGCTAGAACCGGGGAGCTGTTTTTT.

V usage is TRBV10-3 and J usage is TRBJ1-5; D is unresolved. This CDR3 region has 15 residues. CDR1 is ENHRY, CDR2 SYGVKD, per germline. Trimming removed 2 bases at V and 0 bases at J, with 8 bases between. The CDR3 bases are TGTGCCATCAGTGAGATGGGGAATAGCAATCAGCCCCAGCATTTT. Its protein product is CAISEMGNSNQPQHF.

This chain uses TRBV18 with TRBJ1-2, with TRBD1 matching 7 bases. CDR1 is KGHSH and CDR2 is LQKENI in the germline V gene. V was clipped by 3 bases and J by 1 base; unmatched bases: 5. This CDR3 region has 15 residues. CDR3 sequence: CASSPAGQINYGYTF. The CDR3 DNA reads TGTGCCAGCTCACCCGCGGGACAGATTAACTATGGCTACACCTTC.

This clone is a singleton in its sample. V is TRBV2 and J is TRBJ1-2; D ambiguous. Germline loops: CDR1 SNHLY, CDR2 FYNNEI. V dropped 7 bases and J dropped 3 bases, with 9 bases sitting between them. The length of the CDR3 is 12 residues. CDR3 DNA: TGTGCCAGCATGGACGGGGACTATGGCTACACCTTC. Translation gives CASMDGDYGYTF.

This clone was seen only once. This chain uses TRBV7-8 with TRBJ1-6; 9 bases agree with TRBD1. This CDR3 comprises 14 residues. CDR1 is SGHVS, CDR2 FQNEAQ, per germline. Unmatched junction bases numbered 3, after V lost 3 bases and J lost 9 bases. For the CDR3, the DNA is TGTGCCAGCAGCTTGGGACAGGGAGGTTCACCCCTCCACTTT. Protein sequence: CASSLGQGGSPLHF.

The table lists this clone with a count of one. The chain is built from TRBV12-3 or TRBV12-4 and TRBJ1-2, with D uncertain. The CDR3 covers 13 residues. The V gene lost 4 bases and the J gene lost 2 bases, with 8 bases spanning the gap. CDR3 region: CASSSTPNYGYTF. In DNA, the CDR3 is TGTGCCAGCAGTTCTACACCCAACTATGGCTACACCTTC.

The V and J genes are TRBV15 and TRBJ2-3, with TRBD2 identical over 10 bases. V lost 8 bases and J lost 5; bases outside the gene matches: 10. The CDR3 covers 15 residues. CDR1 and CDR2 (germline): LNHNV, YYDKDF (reference sequence). CDR3: CATGKAGGRGDTQYF. CDR3 DNA sequence: TGTGCCACCGGAAAAGCGGGGGGGCGGGGAGATACGCAGTATTTT.

The V call is TRBV29-1, the J call TRBJ2-1, with D maybe TRBD2 (6 bases). Trimming pared 4 bases from V and 9 bases from J, leaving 13 bases between. The CDR3 runs 12 residues. Looked up from germline, CDR1 is SQVTM and CDR2 is ANQGSEA. CDR3 amino acids: CSVGGVGSEQFF. The CDR3 DNA reads TGCAGCGTTGGGGGGGTTGGGAGTGAGCAGTTCTTC.